A single sample gave rise to the 7 T cell receptor beta chains below, sequenced in a study of blood T cells in healthy people across ages. Combining a sample-barcoded 5' primer with a J-beta primer mix, a second PCR ran for roughly 7 to 12 cycles. TCRdb re-analysed the 5' RACE reads in MiXCR, keeping a single row per CDR3 protein. This table holds roughly 800,000 distinct CDR3 sequences, more than 45% found once. Material: blood. These TCRs come from a man aged 30 to 39 in good health.

The sample holds a few counts of this clonotype. The rearrangement joins TRBV7-2 to TRBJ2-1; 7 bases match TRBD2. The ends lost 1 base at V and 1 base at J; junction bases unmatched: 7. The CDR3 sequence is 17 residues long. Per the germline V gene, CDR1 is SGHTA and CDR2 is FQGNSA. The CDR3 DNA reads as TGTGCCAGCAGCTTAGTTGTGGGCGGGAGTTCCTACAATGAGCAGTTCTTC. Protein: CASSLVVGGSSYNEQFF.

The chain has TRBV2 and TRBJ1-1; D is unclear. The CDR3 totals 15 residues. The V end lost 2 bases, the J end lost 4 bases, and 14 bases lay between the germline ends. Germline loops: CDR1 SNHLY, CDR2 FYNNEI. The CDR3 is CASSEMDPRGTEAFF. The CDR3 DNA follows: TGTGCCAGCAGTGAAATGGACCCACGGGGCACTGAAGCTTTCTTT. The full variable domain, rest sourced from reference TRBV2 and TRBJ1-1, is EPEVTQTPSHQVTQMGQEVILRCVPISNHLYFYWYRQILGQKVEFLVSFYNNEISEKSEIFDDQFSVERPDGSNFTLKIRSTKLEDSAMYFCASSEMDPRGTEAFFGQGTRLTVV.

CDR3 residues: CASSGQGASMGYTF. The DNA of the CDR3 is TGTGCCAGCAGCGGTCAGGGGGCGTCAATGGGCTACACCTTC. This chain connects TRBV9 to TRBJ1-2, with 8 bases fitting TRBD1. The length of the CDR3 is 14 residues. CDR1 SGDLS and CDR2 YYNGEE come from the germline V gene. V shed 3 bases and J 8 bases; nucleotides not matched to a gene: 9.

This clonotype appeared a few times. V gene TRBV29-1 combines with J gene TRBJ2-5, with 8 bases that match TRBD2. Germline trimming cut 1 base from V and 2 bases from J; bases unmatched to any gene: 3. The CDR3 spans 14 residues. Germline CDR1 and CDR2: SQVTM and ANQGSEA. The CDR3 is CSVEVAGKQETQYF. CDR3 nucleotide sequence: TGCAGCGTTGAAGTAGCGGGAAAGCAAGAGACCCAGTACTTC.

Details on this clonotype: Being one base from a much bigger clone, this may be a read error. The V gene is TRBV5-1, the J gene TRBJ2-1; TRBD2 matches 7 bases. With the DNA end fitting TRBJ2-7 better, the J assignment may be wrong. The CDR3 consists of 14 residues. Germline V lookup: CDR1 SGHRS, CDR2 YFSETQ. The CDR3: CASRVGGIDNEQYF. The CDR3, as DNA: TGCGCCAGCAGGGTGGGGGGGATCGACAATGAGCAGTACTTC.

The V call is TRBV9, the J call TRBJ1-2; D is unresolved. This CDR3 has 13 residues. CDR1 is SGDLS and CDR2 is YYNGEE in the germline V gene. V lost 1 base, J lost 8 bases, and 12 bases lay in between. The CDR3 reads CASSVTPLGGYTF. In DNA, the CDR3 is TGTGCCAGCAGCGTAACACCCTTGGGAGGCTACACCTTC. The full variable domain, with the rest looked up from reference TRBV9 and TRBJ1-2, is DSGVTQTPKHLITATGQRVTLRCSPRSGDLSVYWYQQSLDQGLQFLIQYYNGEERAKGNILERFSAQQFPDLHSELNLSSLELGDSALYFCASSVTPLGGYTFGSGTRLTVV.

J is TRBJ2-3 and V is TRBV4-2, with D tentatively TRBD1 or TRBD2 (5 bases each). V was trimmed by 0 bases and J by 6 bases, leaving 19 bases between them. This CDR3 has 17 amino acids. CDR1 LGHNA and CDR2 YNFKEQ come from the germline V gene. CDR3 region: CASSQEDAGTGGDTQYF. CDR3 DNA sequence: TGTGCCAGCAGCCAAGAGGACGCCGGAACAGGCGGGGATACGCAGTATTTT.